This entry lists 3 T cell receptor beta chains sequenced from one sample in a study of blood T cell repertoires in COVID-19. Sequenced by immunoSEQ multiplex PCR; TCRdb stores in-frame clones only, minus some. The sample holds approximately 150,000 clones, 87% seen once. Sequencing was performed on peripheral blood. Receptors originate from a woman in her fifties or sixties who had recovered from COVID-19.

V is TRBV11-3 and J is TRBJ2-7; TRBD2 matches 8 bases. Germline CDR1 reads SGHNT; CDR2 reads YENEEA. V trimming: 2 bases; J trimming: 7 bases; junction bases outside the gene matches: 25. The CDR3 has 20 amino acids. For the CDR3, the DNA is TGTGCCAGCAGCTTACCAGGGTACTGTTGTTTAGCGGGGAGACGTTTTGAGCAGTACTTC. Its translation: CASSLPGYCCLAGRRFEQYF.

The chain is built from TRBV5-1 and TRBJ1-6, with 8 bases that match TRBD1. Germline CDR1 is SGHRS and CDR2 is YFSETQ. This CDR3 is built from 14 residues. The junction had 3 bases not matched to a gene; V was cut back by 3 bases and J by 7 bases. The CDR3 coding sequence is TGCGCCAGCAGCTCGGGACAGGAAAATTCACCCCTCCACTTT. Translated, it gives CASSSGQENSPLHF.

This sequence joins TRBV9 and TRBJ1-4, with TRBD1 as a possible D gene (6 bases). The CDR3 has 14 amino acids. V dropped 3 bases and J dropped 0 bases, with 6 bases sitting between them. Germline-derived CDR1 and CDR2 are SGDLS and YYNGEE. The CDR3 DNA is TGTGCCAGCAGCGAGGGGGCAACTAATGAAAAACTGTTTTTT. Encoded protein: CASSEGATNEKLFF. Variable domain in full (rest from reference TRBV9 and TRBJ1-4): DSGVTQTPKHLITATGQRVTLRCSPRSGDLSVYWYQQSLDQGLQFLIQYYNGEERAKGNILERFSAQQFPDLHSELNLSSLELGDSALYFCASSEGATNEKLFFGSGTQLSVL.